This T cell receptor (beta chain) stems from a study of blood T cells in healthy people across ages. No fewer than 5 micrograms of total RNA were isolated from every sample. A second roughly 6 to 11 cycle PCR used barcoded and J-beta primers. Each cDNA molecule, via a template-switch adaptor with 12 random nucleotides, was tagged. TCRdb ran MiXCR on the 5' RACE reads and lists one entry per CDR3 protein. This table holds roughly 1,500,000 distinct CDR3 sequences, 30% to 35% found once. The study, taken as a whole, reports: Higher diversity, along with more naive CD4+ cells, distinguished long-lived donors from aged donors.

The CDR3 is made up of 15 amino acids. Losses at the gene ends were 5 bases for V and 6 bases for J; bases not matched to a gene: 7. CDR1 and CDR2 from the germline V gene are SGHAT and FQNNGV. About this clonotype: What it binds is not known.

The TCR comes from a woman aged 25 to 39 in good health. The sample was blood. The chain employs TRBV11-2 and TRBJ2-3; 11 bases are a match to TRBD2. CDR3 protein: CASSPGASGRDTQYF. The CDR3 DNA reads TGTGCCAGCAGCCCAGGGGCTAGCGGGAGGGATACGCAGTATTTT.